This T cell receptor (beta chain) was retrieved from a study of blood T cell repertoires in COVID-19. V was pared by 2 bases and J by 8 bases, with 7 bases of the junction left unmatched. CDR3 length: 16 residues. The V gene's germline CDR1 is SGHTA and CDR2 FQGNSA. TCRdb's table, derived via immunoSEQ multiplex PCR, lists solely in-frame clones and lacks some. This sample carries approximately 68,000 clones, 87% of them seen once, and the ten largest clones take 5.5% to 8%. This sequence joins TRBV7-2 and TRBJ2-3, with TRBD2 matching over 13 bases. The sample was peripheral blood. The sequence came from a man in his forties or fifties with active COVID-19. The CDR3 bases are TGTGCCAGCAGCTTAAGGACTAGCGGGAGACCCGGTACGCAGTATTTT. This gives the protein CASSLRTSGRPGTQYF.